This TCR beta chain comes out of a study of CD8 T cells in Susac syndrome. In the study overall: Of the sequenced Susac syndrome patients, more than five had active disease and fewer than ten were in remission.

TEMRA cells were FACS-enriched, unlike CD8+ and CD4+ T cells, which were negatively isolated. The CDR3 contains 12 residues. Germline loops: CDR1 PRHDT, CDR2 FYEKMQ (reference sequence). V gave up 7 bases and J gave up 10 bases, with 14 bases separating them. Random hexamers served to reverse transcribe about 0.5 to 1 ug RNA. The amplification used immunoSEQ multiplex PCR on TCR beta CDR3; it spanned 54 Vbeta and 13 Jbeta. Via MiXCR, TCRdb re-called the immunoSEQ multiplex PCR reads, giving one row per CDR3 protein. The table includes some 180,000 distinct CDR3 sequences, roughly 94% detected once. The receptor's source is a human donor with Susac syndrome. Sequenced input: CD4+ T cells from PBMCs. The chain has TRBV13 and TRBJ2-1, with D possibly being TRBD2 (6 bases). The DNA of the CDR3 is TGTGCCAGCAAGAGATGGGGGGACGAGCAGTTCTTC. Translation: CASKRWGDEQFF.